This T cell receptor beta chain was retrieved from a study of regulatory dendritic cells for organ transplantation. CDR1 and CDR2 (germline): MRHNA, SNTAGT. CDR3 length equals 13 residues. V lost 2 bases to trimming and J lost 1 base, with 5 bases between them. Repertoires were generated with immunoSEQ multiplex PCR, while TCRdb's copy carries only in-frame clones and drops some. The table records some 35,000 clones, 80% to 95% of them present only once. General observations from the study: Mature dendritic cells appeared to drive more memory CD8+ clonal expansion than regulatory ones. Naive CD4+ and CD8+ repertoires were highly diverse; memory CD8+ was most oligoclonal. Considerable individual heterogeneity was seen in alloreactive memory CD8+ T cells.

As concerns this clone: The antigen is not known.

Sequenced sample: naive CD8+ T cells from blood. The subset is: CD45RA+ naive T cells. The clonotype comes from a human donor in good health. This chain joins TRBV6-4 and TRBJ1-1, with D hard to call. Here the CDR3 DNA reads TGTGCCAGCAGTGACGGGGAGAACACTGAAGCTTTCTTT. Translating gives CASSDGENTEAFF.